The 5 T cell receptor beta chains below all came from one sample that was sequenced in a study of shared clonotypes between healthy human individuals. The protocol was immunoSEQ multiplex PCR, while the TCRdb copy is restricted to in-frame clones and leaves out a portion. The sample yields a few hundred thousand clones, 96% seen once. Sequencing was carried out using memory CD8+ T cells sorted from blood. The subset denotes: CD45RO+ cells pooled with CCR7-negative TemRA cells. Receptors were obtained from a man aged 25-45 years in good health.

The CDR3 DNA reads as TGTGCCAGCAGCGTAGCGGCTGGGACAGGGTCAGGCTACACCTTC. Protein product: CASSVAAGTGSGYTF. The V and J genes are TRBV9 and TRBJ1-2, with 9 bases that match TRBD1. CDR1 SGDLS and CDR2 YYNGEE come from the germline V gene. The trim removed 0 bases at V and 8 bases at J, leaving 8 bases unmatched. CDR3 length equals 15 residues.

The chain is built from TRBV19 and TRBJ2-1; D is possibly TRBD2 (6 bases). Germline V gives CDR1 LNHDA, CDR2 SQIVND (reference sequence). The CDR3 loop spans 15 amino acids. V was cut by 2 bases and J by 7 bases, with 15 bases left in between. The CDR3, as DNA: TGTGCCAGTAGTATATTAAGCGGGCTAGGGAATGAGCAGTTCTTC. Protein sequence: CASSILSGLGNEQFF. Full variable domain (rest looked up from reference TRBV19 and TRBJ2-1): DGGITQSPKYLFRKEGQNVTLSCEQNLNHDAMYWYRQDPGQGLRLIYYSQIVNDFQKGDIAEGYSVSREKKESFPLTVTSAQKNPTAFYLCASSILSGLGNEQFFGPGTRLTVL.

V and J are TRBV6-1 and TRBJ2-4; 9 bases agree with TRBD1. Looked up from germline, CDR1 is MNHNS and CDR2 is SASEGT. The CDR3 totals 14 residues. J lost 9 bases, V lost 8 bases, and 11 bases had no gene match. This chain's CDR3 is CASGRQGGDGIQYF. CDR3 coding DNA: TGTGCCAGCGGACGACAGGGGGGAGATGGCATTCAGTACTTC.

The V call is TRBV29-1, the J call TRBJ1-1; D remains ambiguous. The germline V gene encodes CDR1 SQVTM and CDR2 ANQGSEA. The V and J ends lost 0 bases and 2 bases respectively, with 7 bases between them. The CDR3 totals 13 residues. The CDR3 region has the DNA TGCAGCGTTGAAGACGGCCTAAACACTGAAGCTTTCTTT. Encoded protein: CSVEDGLNTEAFF.

V usage is TRBV5-1 and J usage is TRBJ2-3; D possibly matches TRBD1 or TRBD2 (5 bases each). CDR1 and CDR2 from the germline V gene are SGHRS and YFSETQ. V lost 2 bases, J lost 2 bases, and 21 bases lay in between. CDR3 length: 18 residues. Here the CDR3 DNA reads TGCGCCAGCAGCTTCGGCTTTCTGGGACGCACCTACACAGATACGCAGTATTTT. As protein: CASSFGFLGRTYTDTQYF.